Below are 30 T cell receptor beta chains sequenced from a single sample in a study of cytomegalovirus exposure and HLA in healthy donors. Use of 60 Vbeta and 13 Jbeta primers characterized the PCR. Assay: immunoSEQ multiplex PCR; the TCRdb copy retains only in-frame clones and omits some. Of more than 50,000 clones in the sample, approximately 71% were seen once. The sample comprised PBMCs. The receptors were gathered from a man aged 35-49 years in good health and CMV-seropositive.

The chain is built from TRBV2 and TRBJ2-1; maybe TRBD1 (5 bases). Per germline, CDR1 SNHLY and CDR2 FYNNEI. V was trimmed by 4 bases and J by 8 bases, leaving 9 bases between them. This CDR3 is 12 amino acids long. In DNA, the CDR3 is TGTGCCAGCAGTGCCCAGGGTCATGAGCAGTTCTTC. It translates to CASSAQGHEQFF. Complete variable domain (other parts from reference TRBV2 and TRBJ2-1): EPEVTQTPSHQVTQMGQEVILRCVPISNHLYFYWYRQILGQKVEFLVSFYNNEISEKSEIFDDQFSVERPDGSNFTLKIRSTKLEDSAMYFCASSAQGHEQFFGPGTRLTVL.

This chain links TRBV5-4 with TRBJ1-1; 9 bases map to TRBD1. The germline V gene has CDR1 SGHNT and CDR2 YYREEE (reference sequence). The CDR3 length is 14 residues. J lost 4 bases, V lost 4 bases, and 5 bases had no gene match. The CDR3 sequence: CASSRDRASTEAFF. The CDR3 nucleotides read TGTGCCAGCAGCCGGGACAGGGCAAGCACTGAAGCTTTCTTT.

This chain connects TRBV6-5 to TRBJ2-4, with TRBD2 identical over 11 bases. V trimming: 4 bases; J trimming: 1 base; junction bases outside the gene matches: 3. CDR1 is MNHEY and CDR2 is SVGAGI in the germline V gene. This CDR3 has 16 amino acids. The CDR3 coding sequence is TGTGCCAGCAGTTCCCCTAGCGGGGGGGCCAAAAACATTCAGTACTTC. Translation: CASSSPSGGAKNIQYF.

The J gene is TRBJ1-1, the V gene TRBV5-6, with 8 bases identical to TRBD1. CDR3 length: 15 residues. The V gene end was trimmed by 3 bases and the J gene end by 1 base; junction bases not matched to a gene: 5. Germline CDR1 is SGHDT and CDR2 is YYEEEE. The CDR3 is CASSSTGVGNTEAFF. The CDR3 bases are TGTGCCAGCAGCTCGACAGGGGTGGGGAACACTGAAGCTTTCTTT.

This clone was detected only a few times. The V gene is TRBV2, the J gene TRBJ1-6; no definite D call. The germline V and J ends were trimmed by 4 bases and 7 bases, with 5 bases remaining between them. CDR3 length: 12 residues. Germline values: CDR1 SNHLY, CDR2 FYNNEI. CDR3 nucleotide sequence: TGTGCCAGCAGTGTCGGGAATTCACCCCTCCACTTT. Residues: CASSVGNSPLHF.

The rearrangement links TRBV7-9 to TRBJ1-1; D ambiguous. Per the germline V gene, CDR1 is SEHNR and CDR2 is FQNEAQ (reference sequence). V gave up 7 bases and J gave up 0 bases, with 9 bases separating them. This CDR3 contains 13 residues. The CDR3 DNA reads TGTGCCAGCATCGGCGACATGAACACTGAAGCTTTCTTT. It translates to CASIGDMNTEAFF.

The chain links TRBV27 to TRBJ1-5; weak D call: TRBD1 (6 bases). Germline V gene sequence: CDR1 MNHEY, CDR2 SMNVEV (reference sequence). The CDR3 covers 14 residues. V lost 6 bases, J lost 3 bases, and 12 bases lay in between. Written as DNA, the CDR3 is TGTGCCAGCAGAGCCAGGGGAAACAATCAGCCCCAGCATTTT. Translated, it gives CASRARGNNQPQHF.

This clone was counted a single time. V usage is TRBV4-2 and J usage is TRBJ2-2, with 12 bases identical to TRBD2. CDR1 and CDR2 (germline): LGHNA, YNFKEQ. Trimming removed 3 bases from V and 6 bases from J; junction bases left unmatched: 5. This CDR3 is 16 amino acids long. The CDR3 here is CASSHPSGGASGELFF. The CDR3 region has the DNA TGTGCCAGCAGCCATCCTAGCGGGGGGGCGTCCGGGGAGCTGTTTTTT.

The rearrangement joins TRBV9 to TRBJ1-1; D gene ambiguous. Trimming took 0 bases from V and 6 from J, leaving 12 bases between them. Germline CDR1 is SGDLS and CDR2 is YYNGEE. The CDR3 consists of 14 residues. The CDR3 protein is CASSVVPGSAEAFF. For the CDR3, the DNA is TGTGCCAGCAGCGTAGTTCCGGGGTCGGCTGAAGCTTTCTTT.

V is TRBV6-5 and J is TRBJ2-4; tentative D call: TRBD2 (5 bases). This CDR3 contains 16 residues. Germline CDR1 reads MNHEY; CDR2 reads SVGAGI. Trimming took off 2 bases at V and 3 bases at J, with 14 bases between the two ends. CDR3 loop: CASSYDQRRNKNIQYF. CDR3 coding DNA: TGTGCCAGCAGTTACGACCAGCGGAGAAACAAAAACATTCAGTACTTC.

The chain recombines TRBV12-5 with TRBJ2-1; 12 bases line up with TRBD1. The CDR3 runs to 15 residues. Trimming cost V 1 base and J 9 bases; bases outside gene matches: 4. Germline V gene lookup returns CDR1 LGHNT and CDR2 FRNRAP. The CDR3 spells CASGLGDRGQGEQFF. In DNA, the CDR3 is TGTGCTAGTGGTTTGGGGGACAGGGGGCAGGGTGAGCAGTTCTTC.

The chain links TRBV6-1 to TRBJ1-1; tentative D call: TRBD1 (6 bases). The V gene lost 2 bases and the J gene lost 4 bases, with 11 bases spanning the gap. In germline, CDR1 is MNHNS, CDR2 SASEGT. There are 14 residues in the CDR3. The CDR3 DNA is TGTGCCAGCAGTGAACGACAGGCCGGCACTGAAGCTTTCTTT. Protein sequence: CASSERQAGTEAFF.

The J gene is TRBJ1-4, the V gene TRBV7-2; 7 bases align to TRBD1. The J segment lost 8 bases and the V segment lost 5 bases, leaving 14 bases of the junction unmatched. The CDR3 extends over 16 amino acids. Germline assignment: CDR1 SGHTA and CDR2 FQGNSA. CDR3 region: CASSPLMGQTEEKLFF. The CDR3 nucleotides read TGTGCCAGCAGCCCACTAATGGGACAGACAGAGGAAAAACTGTTTTTT.

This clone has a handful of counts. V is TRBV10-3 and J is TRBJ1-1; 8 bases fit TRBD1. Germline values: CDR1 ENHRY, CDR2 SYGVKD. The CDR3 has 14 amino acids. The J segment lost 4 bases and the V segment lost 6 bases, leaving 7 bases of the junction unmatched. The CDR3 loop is CAIRRTGFLTEAFF. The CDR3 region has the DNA TGTGCCATCAGGCGGACAGGGTTCCTCACTGAAGCTTTCTTT.

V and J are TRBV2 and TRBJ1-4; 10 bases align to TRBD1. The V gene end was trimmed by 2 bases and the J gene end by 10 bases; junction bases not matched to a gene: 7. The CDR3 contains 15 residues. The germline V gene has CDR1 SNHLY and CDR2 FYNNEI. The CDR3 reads CASSEFRTGGGKLFF. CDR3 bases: TGTGCCAGCAGTGAATTCAGGACAGGGGGTGGAAAACTGTTTTTT.

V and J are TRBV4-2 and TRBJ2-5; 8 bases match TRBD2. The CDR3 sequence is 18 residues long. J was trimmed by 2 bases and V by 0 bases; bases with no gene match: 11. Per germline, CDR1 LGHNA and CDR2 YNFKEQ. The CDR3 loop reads CASSQDAASGGRQETQYF. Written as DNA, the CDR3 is TGTGCCAGCAGCCAAGATGCGGCAAGCGGGGGCAGACAAGAGACCCAGTACTTC.

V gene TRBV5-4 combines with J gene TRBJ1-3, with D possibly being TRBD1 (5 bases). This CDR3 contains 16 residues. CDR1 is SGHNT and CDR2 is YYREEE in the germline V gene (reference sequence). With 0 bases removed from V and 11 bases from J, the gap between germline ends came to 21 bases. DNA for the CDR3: TGTGCCAGCAGCTTGGCATTCTCCACGACAGAGTCGGCCATATATTTT. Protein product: CASSLAFSTTESAIYF.

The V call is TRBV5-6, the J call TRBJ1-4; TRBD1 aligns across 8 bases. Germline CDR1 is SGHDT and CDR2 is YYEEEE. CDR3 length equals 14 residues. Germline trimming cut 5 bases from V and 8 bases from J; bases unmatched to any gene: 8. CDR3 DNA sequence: TGTGCCAGCAGGCAGACAGGGGCCGGCGAAAAACTGTTTTTT. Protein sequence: CASRQTGAGEKLFF.

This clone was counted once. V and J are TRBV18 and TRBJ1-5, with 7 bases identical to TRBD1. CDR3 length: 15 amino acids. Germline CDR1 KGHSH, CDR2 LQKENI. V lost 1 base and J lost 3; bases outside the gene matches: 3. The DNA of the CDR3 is TGTGCCAGCTCACCACGGGACAGACTCAATCAGCCCCAGCATTTT. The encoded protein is CASSPRDRLNQPQHF.

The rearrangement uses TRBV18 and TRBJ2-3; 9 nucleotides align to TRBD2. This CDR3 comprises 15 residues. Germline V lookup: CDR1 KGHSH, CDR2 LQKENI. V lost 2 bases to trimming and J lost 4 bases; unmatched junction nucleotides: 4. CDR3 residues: CASSPAGGRADTQYF. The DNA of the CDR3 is TGTGCCAGCTCACCAGCGGGGGGGCGTGCAGATACGCAGTATTTT.

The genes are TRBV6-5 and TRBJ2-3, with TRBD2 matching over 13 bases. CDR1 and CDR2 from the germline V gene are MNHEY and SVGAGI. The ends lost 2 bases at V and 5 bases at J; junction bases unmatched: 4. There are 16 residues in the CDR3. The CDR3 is CASSYGLAGDKDTQYF. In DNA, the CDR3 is TGTGCCAGCAGTTACGGACTAGCGGGGGACAAAGATACGCAGTATTTT.

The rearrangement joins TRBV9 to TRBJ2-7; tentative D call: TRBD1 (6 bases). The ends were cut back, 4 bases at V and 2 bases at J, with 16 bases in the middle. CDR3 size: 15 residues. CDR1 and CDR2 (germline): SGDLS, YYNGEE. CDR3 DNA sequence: TGTGCCAGCAGCCCCAACAGGGTATCGCCCTACGAGCAGTACTTC. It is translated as CASSPNRVSPYEQYF.

For the CDR3, the DNA is TGTGCCAGCAGTAAATCGGGTGGAGGGTACATCCAGTACTTC. Protein product: CASSKSGGGYIQYF. The chain is built from TRBV6-1 and TRBJ2-5; tentatively, D is TRBD2 (6 bases). There are 14 residues in the CDR3. CDR1 and CDR2 from the germline V gene are MNHNS and SASEGT. Trimming shortened V by 5 bases and J by 10 bases, and 20 bases separated the two germline ends.

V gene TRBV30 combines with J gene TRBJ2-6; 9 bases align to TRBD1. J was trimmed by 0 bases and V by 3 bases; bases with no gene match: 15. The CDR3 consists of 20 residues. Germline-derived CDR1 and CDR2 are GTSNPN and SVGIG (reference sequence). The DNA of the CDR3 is TGTGCCTGGAGACACTACGCCAGGGGACAGGGCTCCTCTGGGGCCAACGTCCTGACTTTC. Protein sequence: CAWRHYARGQGSSGANVLTF.

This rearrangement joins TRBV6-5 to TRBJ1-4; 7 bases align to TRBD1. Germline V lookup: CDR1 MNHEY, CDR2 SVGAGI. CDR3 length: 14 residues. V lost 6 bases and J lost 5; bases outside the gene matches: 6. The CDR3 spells CASSKGAANEKLFF. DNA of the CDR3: TGTGCCAGCAGCAAGGGGGCAGCAAATGAAAAACTGTTTTTT.

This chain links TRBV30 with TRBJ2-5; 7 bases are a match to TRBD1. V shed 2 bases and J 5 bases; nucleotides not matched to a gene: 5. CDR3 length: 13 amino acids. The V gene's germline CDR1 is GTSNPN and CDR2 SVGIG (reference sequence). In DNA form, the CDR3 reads TGTGCCTGGAGTAGACAGGGAATGGAGACCCAGTACTTC. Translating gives CAWSRQGMETQYF.

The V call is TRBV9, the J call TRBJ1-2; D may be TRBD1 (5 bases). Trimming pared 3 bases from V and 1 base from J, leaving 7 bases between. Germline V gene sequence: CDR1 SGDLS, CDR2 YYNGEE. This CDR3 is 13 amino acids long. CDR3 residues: CASSGQGNYGYTF. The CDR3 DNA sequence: TGTGCCAGCAGCGGTCAGGGTAACTATGGCTACACCTTC.

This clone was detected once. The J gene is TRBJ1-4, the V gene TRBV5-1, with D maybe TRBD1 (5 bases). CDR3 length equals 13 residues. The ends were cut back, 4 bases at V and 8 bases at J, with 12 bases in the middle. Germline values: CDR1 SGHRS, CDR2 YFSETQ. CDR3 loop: CASSPGFGEKLFF. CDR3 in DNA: TGCGCCAGCAGCCCAGGGTTTGGGGAAAAACTGTTTTTT. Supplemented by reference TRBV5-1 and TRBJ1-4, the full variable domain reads KAGVTQTPRYLIKTRGQQVTLSCSPISGHRSVSWYQQTPGQGLQFLFEYFSETQRNKGNFPGRFSGRQFSNSRSEMNVSTLELGDSALYLCASSPGFGEKLFFGSGTQLSVL.

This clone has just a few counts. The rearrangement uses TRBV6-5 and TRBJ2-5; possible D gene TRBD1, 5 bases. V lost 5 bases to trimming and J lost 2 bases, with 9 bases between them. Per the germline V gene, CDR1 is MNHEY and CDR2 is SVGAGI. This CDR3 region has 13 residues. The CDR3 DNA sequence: TGTGCCAGCAGTCGACAGCCACAAGAGACCCAGTACTTC. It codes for CASSRQPQETQYF.

For the CDR3, the DNA is TGTGCCAGCAGCTTGGGACAGGCGAACACTGAAGCTTTCTTT. Translation gives CASSLGQANTEAFF. The rearrangement uses TRBV5-4 and TRBJ1-1; TRBD1 is a possible D gene (6 bases). From germline, CDR1 is SGHNT and CDR2 YYREEE (reference sequence). The CDR3 contains 14 residues. Trimming removed 0 bases from V and 1 base from J, with 7 bases in between.